Listed below are T cell receptor beta chains from one sample, sequenced in a study of cytomegalovirus exposure and HLA in healthy donors. Sequenced by immunoSEQ multiplex PCR; TCRdb stores in-frame clones only, minus some. Among about 110,000 clones listed, approximately 80% were seen once. Sequencing was performed on PBMCs. All receptors derive from a human donor in good health. Both conserved end residues are part of each CDR3. Each record gives: clone size, D gene, J gene, V gene, CDR3 protein, CDR3 DNA. D genes are given only for firm matches. Clone size is given for some rows only: seen once, a few or many times, or a class if the clone is expanded.

-,TRBD1,TRBJ2-7,TRBV19,CASTTGTVAYEQYF,TGTGCCAGTACTACGGGGACAGTAGCCTACGAGCAGTACTTC
few,TRBD2,TRBJ2-3,TRBV5-1,CASSFSGTSASGTQYF,TGCGCCAGCAGCTTCTCCGGGACTAGCGCCTCGGGTACGCAGTATTTT
-,TRBD2,TRBJ2-1,TRBV11-1,CASSTGLAGDSYNEQFF,TGTGCCAGCAGCACCGGACTAGCGGGAGACTCCTACAATGAGCAGTTCTTC
-,-,TRBJ2-5,TRBV5-1,CASSGGRTQETQYF,TGCGCCAGCAGCGGCGGACGGACTCAAGAGACCCAGTACTTC
few,-,TRBJ2-7,TRBV11-2,CASSLGWQGSHEQYF,TGTGCCAGCAGCTTAGGCTGGCAGGGCAGCCACGAGCAGTACTTC
-,-,TRBJ2-7,TRBV21-1,CASRDRGPYEQYF,TGTGCCAGCCGGGACAGAGGCCCCTACGAGCAGTACTTC
few,-,TRBJ2-1,TRBV6-5,CASTLSMSSYNEQFF,TGTGCCAGCACCCTAAGCATGAGCTCCTACAATGAGCAGTTCTTC
few,-,TRBJ1-1,TRBV29-1,CSGMRGEGSEAFF,TGCAGCGGGATGAGGGGGGAGGGGTCTGAAGCTTTCTTT
-,TRBD1,TRBJ2-1,TRBV9,CASSARGPGQVGNEQFF,TGTGCCAGCAGCGCCCGCGGACCGGGACAGGTGGGCAATGAGCAGTTCTTC
-,TRBD1,TRBJ1-2,TRBV6-5,CASSLTGVGYTF,TGTGCCAGCAGTTTAACAGGGGTCGGCTACACCTTC
-,-,TRBJ1-2,TRBV28,CASSSPGDLQPYGYTF,TGTGCCAGCAGTTCCCCCGGGGACTTGCAACCCTATGGCTACACCTTC
-,TRBD2,TRBJ2-5,TRBV11-2,CASSLGQREAQETQYF,TGTGCCAGCAGCTTAGGGCAGCGGGAGGCCCAAGAGACCCAGTACTTC
few,TRBD2,TRBJ2-7,TRBV10-3,CAISESDARKTSGSRFSYEQYF,TGTGCCATCAGTGAGTCTGATGCCCGAAAGACTAGCGGGAGCCGTTTCTCCTACGAGCAGTACTTC